This T cell receptor beta chain was recorded in a study of T cell responses to AZD1222 COVID-19 vaccine. General study points: Spike-specific TCR breadth rose after two AZD1222 doses, and depth rose as well. Females made up more of the donors, who were largely white British, and clonal diversity may have come out too low. Reportedly, nearly half the spike-specific TCRs target unmutated variant regions. The repertoires were collected only after the peak T cell response.

The germline gives CDR1 KGHSH, CDR2 LQKENI. V was pared by 1 base and J by 3 bases, with 5 bases of the junction left unmatched. This CDR3 is built from 16 residues. Details on this clone: The antigen is unknown.

Profiled with immunoSEQ multiplex PCR; TCRdb holds only in-frame clones, not every one. In the table there are 150,000 or so clones, roughly nine tenths of which are singletons. The TCR was taken from an adult in good health. The chain joins TRBV18 to TRBJ2-2, with 7 positions matching TRBD2. This sample comprised peripheral blood, obtained on day 0 of AZD1222 vaccination. CDR3 DNA sequence: TGTGCCAGCTCACCACGCAGCGGGGCGGACACCGGGGAGCTGTTTTTT. This codes for CASSPRSGADTGELFF.